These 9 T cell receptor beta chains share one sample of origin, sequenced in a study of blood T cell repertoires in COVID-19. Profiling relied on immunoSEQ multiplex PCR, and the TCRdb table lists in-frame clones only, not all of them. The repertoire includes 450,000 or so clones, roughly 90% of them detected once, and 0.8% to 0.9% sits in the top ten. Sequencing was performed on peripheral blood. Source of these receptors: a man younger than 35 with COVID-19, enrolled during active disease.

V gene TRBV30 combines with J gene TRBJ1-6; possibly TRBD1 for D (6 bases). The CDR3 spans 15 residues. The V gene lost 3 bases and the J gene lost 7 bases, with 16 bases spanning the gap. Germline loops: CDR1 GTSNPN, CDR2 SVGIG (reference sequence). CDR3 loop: CAWSFMGQMNSPLHF. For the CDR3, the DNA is TGTGCCTGGAGCTTTATGGGACAAATGAATTCACCCCTCCACTTT.

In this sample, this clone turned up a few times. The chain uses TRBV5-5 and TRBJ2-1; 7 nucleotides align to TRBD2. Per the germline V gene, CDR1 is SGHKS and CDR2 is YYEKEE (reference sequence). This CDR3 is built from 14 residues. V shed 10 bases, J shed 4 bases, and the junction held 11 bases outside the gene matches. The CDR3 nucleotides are TGTGCCTCCCAGCGGGAATCCCTGTACAATGAGCAGTTCTTC. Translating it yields CASQRESLYNEQFF.

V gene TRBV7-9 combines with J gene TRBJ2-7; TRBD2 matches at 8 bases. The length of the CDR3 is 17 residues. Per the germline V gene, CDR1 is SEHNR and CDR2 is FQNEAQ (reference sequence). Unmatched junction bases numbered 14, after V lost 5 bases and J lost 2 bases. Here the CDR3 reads CASSAPPGGGGTYEQYF. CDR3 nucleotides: TGTGCCAGCAGCGCCCCCCCCGGGGGGGGAGGCACCTACGAGCAGTACTTC. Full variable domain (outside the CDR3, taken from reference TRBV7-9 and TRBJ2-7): DTGVSQNPRHKITKRGQNVTFRCDPISEHNRLYWYRQTLGQGPEFLTYFQNEAQLEKSRLLSDRFSAERPKGSFSTLEIQRTEQGDSAMYLCASSAPPGGGGTYEQYFGPGTRLTVT.

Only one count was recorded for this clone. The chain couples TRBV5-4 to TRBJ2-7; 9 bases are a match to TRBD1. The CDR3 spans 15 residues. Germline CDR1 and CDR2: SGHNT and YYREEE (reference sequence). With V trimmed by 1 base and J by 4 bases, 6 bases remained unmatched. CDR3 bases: TGTGCCAGCAGCTTGCGGGGACAGGGAGTATACGAGCAGTACTTC. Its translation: CASSLRGQGVYEQYF.

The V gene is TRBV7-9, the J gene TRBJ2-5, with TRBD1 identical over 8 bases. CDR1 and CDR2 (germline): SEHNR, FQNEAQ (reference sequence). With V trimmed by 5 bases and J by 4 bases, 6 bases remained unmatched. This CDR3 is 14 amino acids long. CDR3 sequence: CASSPRTGTETQYF. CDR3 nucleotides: TGTGCCAGCAGCCCTAGGACAGGGACAGAGACCCAGTACTTC.

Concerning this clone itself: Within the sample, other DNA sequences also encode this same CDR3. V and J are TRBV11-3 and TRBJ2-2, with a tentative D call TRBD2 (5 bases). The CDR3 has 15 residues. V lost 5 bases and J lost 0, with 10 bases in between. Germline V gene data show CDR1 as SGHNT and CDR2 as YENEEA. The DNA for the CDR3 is TGTGCCAGCAGCCCCCTAGCATCGAACACCGGGGAGCTGTTTTTT. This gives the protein CASSPLASNTGELFF.

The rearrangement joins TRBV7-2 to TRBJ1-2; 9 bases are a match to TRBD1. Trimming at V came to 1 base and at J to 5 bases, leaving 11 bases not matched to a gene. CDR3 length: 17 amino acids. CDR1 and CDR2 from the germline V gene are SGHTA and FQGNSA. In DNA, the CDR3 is TGTGCCAGCAGCTTAGGGGGGCGGGACAGGGCCGTTTATGGCTACACCTTC. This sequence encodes CASSLGGRDRAVYGYTF.

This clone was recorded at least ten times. CDR3 sequence: CASSEGTSAFTGELFF. The CDR3, as DNA: TGTGCCAGCAGCGAGGGGACTAGCGCTTTCACCGGGGAGCTGTTTTTT. This chain joins TRBV9 and TRBJ2-2; 10 nucleotides align to TRBD2. V lost 3 bases to trimming and J lost 4 bases; unmatched junction nucleotides: 6. CDR1 SGDLS and CDR2 YYNGEE come from the germline V gene. This CDR3 contains 16 residues.

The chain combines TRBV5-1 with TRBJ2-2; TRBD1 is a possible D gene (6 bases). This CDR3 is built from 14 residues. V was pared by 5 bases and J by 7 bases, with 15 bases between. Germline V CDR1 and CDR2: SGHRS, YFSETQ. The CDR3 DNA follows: TGCGCCAGCAGTGTGGCAGGGGCGGACGGGGAGCTGTTTTTT. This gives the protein CASSVAGADGELFF.